A selection of T cell receptor beta chains follows, all from one sample in a study of brain T cells in children with intractable seizures. Libraries were prepared by immunoSEQ multiplex PCR; TCRdb keeps only in-frame clonotypes and omits some of them. The sample gives 340,000 or so clones, over 90% of which show up once; roughly 6% is in the top ten. Specimen: peripheral blood, collected 5 to 6 months after surgery. These receptors originate from a boy under two years old with tuberous sclerosis and intractable seizures. Both conserved end residues are part of each CDR3. The order of the fields is J gene, clone size, D gene, V gene, CDR3 protein, CDR3 DNA. The D gene is left open where the match is weak. The size entry is marked missing in some rows and otherwise reads once, few, many or a size class.

TRBJ1-1,NA,NA,TRBV25-1,CASSGDSRHAFF,TGTGCCAGCAGCGGGGACTCCAGGCACGCTTTCTTT
TRBJ2-5,once,TRBD2,TRBV18,CASSQGLQETQYF,TGTGCCAGCTCACAGGGACTACAAGAGACCCAGTACTTC
TRBJ1-2,NA,NA,TRBV7-9,CASSQGRTANYGYTF,TGTGCCAGCAGCCAGGGACGGACAGCTAACTATGGCTACACCTTC
TRBJ1-4,NA,TRBD1,TRBV13,CASSRDRGREKLFF,TGTGCCAGCAGCAGGGACAGGGGCCGTGAAAAACTGTTTTTT
TRBJ2-3,NA,TRBD2,TRBV7-3,CASSFSSGGSDTQYF,TGTGCCAGCAGCTTCTCTAGCGGGGGCTCAGATACGCAGTATTTT
TRBJ2-1,once,TRBD1,TRBV14,CASSQEGRGLVFHEQFF,TGTGCCAGCAGCCAAGAAGGCAGGGGGCTTGTTTTCCATGAGCAGTTCTTC
TRBJ1-1,NA,NA,TRBV12-3/TRBV12-4,CASSTGIEAFF,TGTGCCAGCAGTACCGGGATAGAAGCTTTCTTT
TRBJ2-6,once,NA,TRBV4-1,CASSQDEGTGANVLTF,TGCGCCAGCAGCCAAGACGAGGGTACTGGGGCCAACGTCCTGACTTTC
TRBJ1-6,few,NA,TRBV6-6,CASRGNSPLHF,TGTGCCAGCAGGGGCAATTCACCCCTCCACTTT
TRBJ2-1,NA,NA,TRBV11-1,CASSNTPEQFF,TGTGCCAGCAGCAACACCCCTGAGCAGTTCTTC
TRBJ1-2,NA,NA,TRBV7-9,CASSLEGQYGYTF,TGTGCCAGCAGCTTAGAAGGACAGTATGGCTACACCTTC
TRBJ2-2,NA,TRBD1,TRBV30,CAWSLTGVNTGELFF,TGTGCCTGGAGCCTGACAGGGGTGAACACCGGGGAGCTGTTTTTT
TRBJ1-2,few,NA,TRBV6-5,CASTTNRDTYGYTF,TGTGCCAGCACCACCAACCGGGACACCTATGGCTACACCTTC
TRBJ2-3,NA,TRBD2,TRBV9,CASSVGTGGASDTQYF,TGTGCCAGCAGCGTAGGCACCGGGGGGGCATCAGATACGCAGTATTTT
TRBJ1-1,NA,NA,TRBV6-5,CASRGTSNTEAFF,TGTGCCAGCAGGGGGACATCGAACACTGAAGCTTTCTTT
TRBJ2-5,NA,TRBD1,TRBV12-5,CASASDRVAETQYF,TGTGCTAGTGCATCGGACAGGGTGGCAGAGACCCAGTACTTC
TRBJ2-1,NA,TRBD2,TRBV6-1,CASSDKTSGRVGQFF,TGTGCCAGCAGTGATAAGACTAGCGGGAGAGTCGGGCAGTTCTTC
TRBJ1-2,once,TRBD1,TRBV11-3,CASSRHGQGARGYGYTF,TGTGCCAGCAGTCGTCATGGACAGGGGGCTCGAGGCTATGGCTACACCTTC
TRBJ1-6,NA,TRBD1,TRBV6-5,CASSQTGWNSPLHF,TGTGCCAGCAGCCAGACAGGGTGGAATTCACCCCTCCACTTT
TRBJ2-7,NA,TRBD1,TRBV9,CASSVGDSPYEQYF,TGTGCCAGCAGCGTAGGGGACAGCCCCTACGAGCAGTACTTC